The rows below give T cell receptor beta chains drawn from one sample of a study of blood T cell repertoires in COVID-19. Data came from immunoSEQ multiplex PCR; TCRdb stores just in-frame clones and leaves some out. The repertoire holds under 200,000 clones, with 79% as singletons. The sample was peripheral blood. These receptors originate from a woman aged 55-69 years with COVID-19, enrolled during active disease. CDR3s include the opening cysteine and the closing phenylalanine or tryptophan. The D gene is left open where the match is weak. Clone size is shown for a subset of rows, as once, few, many or a class of expanded clone.

. TRBJ2-3 16 TRBD2 TRBV3-1/TRBV3-2 CASSPSGLAGVDTQYF
. TRBJ2-5 14 . TRBV11-2 CASSWQRSGETQYF
. TRBJ1-2 13 TRBD1 TRBV29-1 CSAGQGLGYGYTF
. TRBJ1-4 17 TRBD1 TRBV18 CASSSRDRSATNEKLFF
once TRBJ2-7 12 . TRBV7-6 CASSLADTEQYF
. TRBJ1-2 13 . TRBV6-4 CASSNAQGFGYTF
few TRBJ1-2 17 . TRBV5-4 CASSPGTVVRRRYGYTF
many TRBJ2-5 13 TRBD2 TRBV28 CASSMAGGETQYF
. TRBJ2-7 17 TRBD2 TRBV4-1 CASSQEKVGLAGEEQYF
. TRBJ2-3 17 TRBD2 TRBV5-4 CASSWAGQRGGPDTQYF
. TRBJ2-3 15 . TRBV2 CASRKIPGVTDTQYF
. TRBJ2-5 16 TRBD2 TRBV4-1 CASSQEGTSGGETQYF
. TRBJ1-2 14 TRBD1 TRBV19 CASSIGQGLNGYTF
. TRBJ1-6 15 . TRBV6-5 CASSYGRAYNSPLHF
. TRBJ2-3 15 TRBD1 TRBV6-2/TRBV6-3 CASSPNRGDTDTQYF
. TRBJ1-2 15 . TRBV28 CASSPGGRANYGYTF
. TRBJ2-7 15 . TRBV30 CAWSGSPRQSYEQYF
. TRBJ2-3 11 . TRBV25-1 CASSELATQYF
. TRBJ2-1 15 . TRBV6-2/TRBV6-3 CASSYLGGSYNEQFF
. TRBJ2-2 13 . TRBV10-1 CASSEFSAGELFF
. TRBJ1-1 15 TRBD1 TRBV3-1/TRBV3-2 CASSLDRGRNTEAFF
. TRBJ2-2 14 . TRBV29-1 CSVETGENTGELFF
. TRBJ2-2 18 TRBD1 TRBV7-2 CASSLAQGALDTAGELFF
once TRBJ2-2 19 TRBD2 TRBV5-1 CASSQDRSLAGGLTGELFF
. TRBJ2-5 13 TRBD1 TRBV29-1 CSVDPGGGETQYF
. TRBJ2-7 15 TRBD2 TRBV27 CASSPGTSGRYEQYF
. TRBJ2-3 14 . TRBV27 CASSSGFRTDTQYF
. TRBJ2-3 15 TRBD2 TRBV6-6 CASTFSGAYTDTQYF
. TRBJ2-1 12 . TRBV30 CAWSTGMNEQFF
. TRBJ2-1 19 TRBD1 TRBV3-1/TRBV3-2 CASSQDSHPGQLSYNEQFF
few TRBJ1-6 17 TRBD1 TRBV6-6 CASSRTGVGSYNSPLHF
. TRBJ1-1 14 . TRBV9 CASSVVTGGVEAFF
. TRBJ2-2 15 . TRBV9 CASSVGPGNTGELFF
few TRBJ1-6 13 . TRBV10-3 CAISDAYNSPLHF
. TRBJ2-3 15 TRBD2 TRBV2 CASSRTSGSLDTQYF
once TRBJ2-2 18 TRBD1 TRBV7-6 CASSFPGTGDLNTGELFF
. TRBJ2-5 15 . TRBV3-1/TRBV3-2 CASSLLGGGRETQYF
. TRBJ2-3 14 . TRBV13 CASSLVAQADTQYF
. TRBJ2-2 18 TRBD2 TRBV7-8 CASSLIGGRGGYTGELFF
once TRBJ1-2 13 . TRBV7-3 CASSLRGTDGYTF
once TRBJ1-3 12 . TRBV3-1/TRBV3-2 CASSYSGNTIYF
. TRBJ1-2 15 . TRBV28 CASQPGGGANYGYTF
few TRBJ1-2 16 . TRBV18 CASSPKGVPGEDGYTF
. TRBJ1-1 16 . TRBV12-1 CASSFRGAGESPEAFF
few TRBJ1-2 15 . TRBV6-1 CASSDRGARNYGYTF
. TRBJ2-2 12 . TRBV18 CASSPDSGELFF
. TRBJ1-3 18 TRBD1 TRBV7-3 CASSLGWTGDFSGNTIYF
. TRBJ1-6 14 TRBD1 TRBV3-1/TRBV3-2 CASSIRGRGSPLHF
. TRBJ2-5 15 TRBD2 TRBV6-5 CASSRSGRGPETQYF
. TRBJ2-2 14 . TRBV7-9 CASSSNTNTGELFF
. TRBJ2-3 15 TRBD1 TRBV18 CASSRRQGSTDTQYF
. TRBJ1-4 16 TRBD1 TRBV3-1/TRBV3-2 CASSQDEGRGREKLFF
. TRBJ1-1 14 . TRBV9 CASSTYPGGTEAFF